This T cell receptor (beta chain) appears in the sequencing data of a study of regulatory T cells in long-lasting Graves disease. Indicated time point: newly diagnosed GD, antithyroid drugs for less than 3 months. Extracted RNA from PBMCs served as the source of the TCR library. Assembly of TCR beta libraries relied on iRepertoire HTBI primers together with Arm-PCR of CDR3 regions. TCRdb re-derived calls from the multiplex PCR reads in MiXCR, one entry per CDR3 protein. The table includes around 250,000 distinct CDR3 sequences, 20% detected once. The sample holds a few counts of this clonotype. Its antigen is as yet unknown. Study-level results: Those with persistent disease had in common more public clonotypes (about 3,000) than new patients (roughly 1,000).

V was pared by 6 bases and J by 4 bases, with 12 bases between. Germline CDR1 and CDR2: DFQATT and SNEGSKA (reference sequence). The CDR3 sequence is 13 residues long. This specimen consisted of peripheral blood mononuclear cells (PBMCs), obtained at new diagnosis, from a patient treated with antithyroid drugs. The chain joins TRBV20-1 to TRBJ1-4; D possibly corresponds to TRBD1 (5 bases). The receptor was isolated from a female donor with Graves disease. Here the CDR3 reads CSAKQAINEKLFF. The CDR3 DNA is TGCAGTGCCAAACAGGCGATTAATGAAAAACTGTTTTTT.